This T cell receptor beta chain was captured in a study of shared clonotypes between healthy human individuals. Germline V gene data show CDR1 as KGHSH and CDR2 as LQKENI. Germline trimming cut 10 bases from V and 7 bases from J; bases unmatched to any gene: 5. CDR3 length: 13 residues. This clone was recorded only once. Over several immunoSEQ plates, each subset's genomic DNA was distributed in even portions. In the sorted-subset replicate PCRs, approximately 200 ng DNA, roughly 30,000 T cell genomes, was used. How the authors handled the data: Junction-only sequences without quality scores came from ImmunoSEQ, so filtering differed. The method was immunoSEQ multiplex PCR; TCRdb's version includes in-frame clones alone and lacks a portion of them. V, J and clone size reflect that table, while D and trimming were determined from the DNA. The table lists a few million clones, 93% of them singletons.

Memory CD4+ cells were the fraction left after CD45RA+ naive selection. Sample: naive CD4+ T cells from PBMCs. Subset noted: CD45RA+ positively selected. The sequence came from a young man in good health. Some clones in this sample may be carry-over from other donors' samples. This chain uses TRBV18 with TRBJ2-1; 12 bases are shared with TRBD1. In DNA, the CDR3 is TGTGCCACCCAGGGACAGGGGGCGAATGAGCAGTTCTTC. This translates into CATQGQGANEQFF.